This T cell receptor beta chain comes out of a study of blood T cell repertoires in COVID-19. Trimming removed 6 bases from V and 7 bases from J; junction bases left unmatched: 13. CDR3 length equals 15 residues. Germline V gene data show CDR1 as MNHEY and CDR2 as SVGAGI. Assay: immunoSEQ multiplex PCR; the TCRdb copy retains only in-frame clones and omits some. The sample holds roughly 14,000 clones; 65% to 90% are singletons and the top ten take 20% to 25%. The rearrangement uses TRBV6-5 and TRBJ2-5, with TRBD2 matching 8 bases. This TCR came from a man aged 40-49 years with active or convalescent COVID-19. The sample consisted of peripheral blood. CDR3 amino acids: CASSGATSGGGTQYF. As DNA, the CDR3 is TGTGCCAGCAGCGGCGCTACGTCGGGAGGGGGGACCCAGTACTTC.